These 29 T cell receptor beta chains came from one sample sequenced in a study of cytomegalovirus exposure and HLA in healthy donors. The primer mix had 60 Vbeta and 13 Jbeta primers. The method was immunoSEQ multiplex PCR; TCRdb's version includes in-frame clones alone and lacks a portion of them. The sample lists 110,000 to 150,000 clones, less than 9.5% occurring once. The sample consisted of PBMCs. These receptors all stem from a male donor in good health and CMV-seronegative.

This clone was detected only a few times. The CDR3, as DNA: TGTGCCAGCAGTTTATTGATCGGGGTTAGCAATCAGCCCCAGCATTTT. Encoded protein: CASSLLIGVSNQPQHF. The V gene is TRBV28, the J gene TRBJ1-5; D uncertain. V lost 1 base to trimming and J lost 0 bases, with 10 bases between them. The CDR3 is made up of 16 amino acids. CDR1 is MDHEN, CDR2 SYDVKM, per germline.

The rearrangement links TRBV27 to TRBJ2-7; 7 bases align to TRBD1. Germline lookup yields CDR1 MNHEY and CDR2 SMNVEV (reference sequence). V shed 4 bases and J 3 bases; nucleotides not matched to a gene: 9. The CDR3 spans 15 residues. CDR3 in DNA: TGTGCCAGCAGTTCTGGGTGGGACAGCTACTACGAGCAGTACTTC. Translating gives CASSSGWDSYYEQYF.

J is TRBJ1-5 and V is TRBV7-8; 7 positions match TRBD1. Germline lookup yields CDR1 SGHVS and CDR2 FQNEAQ. V lost 1 base, J lost 2 bases, and 8 bases stayed unmatched. CDR3 size: 17 residues. CDR3 residues: CASSLVPRDRRNQPQHF. The CDR3 DNA is TGTGCCAGCAGCTTAGTTCCTAGGGACAGACGCAATCAGCCCCAGCATTTT.

V and J are TRBV28 and TRBJ1-2; 9 nucleotides align to TRBD1. This CDR3 is 15 amino acids long. Unmatched junction bases numbered 9, after V lost 5 bases and J lost 5 bases. CDR1 and CDR2 from the germline V gene are MDHEN and SYDVKM. CDR3 nucleotide sequence: TGTGCCAGCAGTCCTCGGGGACAGGGAGTTTATGGCTACACCTTC. This sequence encodes CASSPRGQGVYGYTF.

Written as DNA, the CDR3 is TGTGCCAGCAGCCCCACGGGCAGGGGGCTCTCCGGGGAGCTGTTTTTT. As protein: CASSPTGRGLSGELFF. This chain links TRBV7-3 with TRBJ2-2, with TRBD1 matching 8 bases. V was clipped by 5 bases and J by 6 bases; unmatched bases: 11. Looked up from germline, CDR1 is SGHTA and CDR2 is FQGTGA. This CDR3 has 16 residues.

V is TRBV4-1 and J is TRBJ2-7; D unclear. From germline, CDR1 is MGHRA and CDR2 YSYEKL. The CDR3 loop spans 13 amino acids. V dropped 1 base and J dropped 7 bases, with 11 bases sitting between them. This CDR3 is CASSQGEDREQYF. The CDR3 region has the DNA TGCGCCAGCAGCCAAGGTGAGGATAGGGAGCAGTACTTC.

This sequence joins TRBV29-1 and TRBJ1-1; TRBD1 agrees at 7 bases. The CDR3 is 14 amino acids. The J segment lost 1 base and the V segment lost 2 bases, leaving 4 bases of the junction unmatched. CDR1 is SQVTM, CDR2 ANQGSEA, per germline. The CDR3 loop reads CSVEMTGWNTEAFF. In DNA, the CDR3 is TGCAGCGTTGAAATGACAGGGTGGAACACTGAAGCTTTCTTT.

In this sample, this clone turned up a few times. The chain uses TRBV30 and TRBJ2-3; 7 bases match TRBD2. Germline CDR1 is GTSNPN and CDR2 is SVGIG (reference sequence). There are 16 residues in the CDR3. The junction had 8 bases not matched to a gene; V was cut back by 0 bases and J by 2 bases. The CDR3 nucleotides are TGTGCCTGGAGTGTACGGGGCGGGAGTGACACAGATACGCAGTATTTT. This translates into CAWSVRGGSDTDTQYF.

This clone was picked up a small number of times. This chain links TRBV27 with TRBJ1-1; D gene unclear. V was cut by 2 bases and J by 2 bases, with 6 bases left in between. The CDR3 sequence is 13 residues long. CDR1 and CDR2 from the germline V gene are MNHEY and SMNVEV (reference sequence). CDR3 in DNA: TGTGCCAGCAGTTTAAGGACTAACACTGAAGCTTTCTTT. Its protein product is CASSLRTNTEAFF.

This clone was counted a few times. This chain uses TRBV4-1 with TRBJ1-3; perhaps TRBD1 as D (5 bases). The germline CDR1 and CDR2 sequences are MGHRA and YSYEKL. V was cut by 4 bases and J by 6 bases, with 28 bases left in between. CDR3 length equals 19 residues. CDR3 DNA: TGCGCCAGCAGCCTCAGTCGACGGGTGGACATCATCTGGTCAAACACCATATATTTT. Translation gives CASSLSRRVDIIWSNTIYF.

Only a few counts were recorded for this clone. This chain connects TRBV18 to TRBJ1-5, with a weak D call TRBD1 (6 bases). The CDR3 loop spans 13 amino acids. V was pared by 4 bases and J by 3 bases, with 7 bases between. Germline lookup yields CDR1 KGHSH and CDR2 LQKENI. The CDR3 DNA follows: TGTGCCAGCTCACGGGACAACAATCAGCCCCAGCATTTT. Protein: CASSRDNNQPQHF.

The chain employs TRBV11-2 and TRBJ2-7; D might be TRBD1 (6 bases). Trimming pared 1 base from V and 3 bases from J, leaving 13 bases between. This CDR3 is built from 15 residues. The germline gives CDR1 SGHAT, CDR2 FQNNGV. DNA of the CDR3: TGTGCCAGCAGCTTAGCTGGGGGCTCCTTCTACGAGCAGTACTTC. This encodes CASSLAGGSFYEQYF.

This clone has only a few counts. This sequence joins TRBV10-3 and TRBJ2-7; TRBD1 aligns across 10 bases. This CDR3 region has 13 residues. The trim removed 6 bases at V and 5 bases at J, leaving 4 bases unmatched. Germline CDR1 is ENHRY and CDR2 is SYGVKD. The CDR3 protein is CAIRGTGVHEQYF. Here the CDR3 DNA reads TGTGCCATCAGAGGGACAGGGGTCCACGAGCAGTACTTC.

This chain links TRBV4-1 with TRBJ2-1; 9 nucleotides line up with TRBD1. J gave up 0 bases and V 1 base, and 4 bases lay outside the gene matches. The CDR3 runs 17 residues. Germline V gives CDR1 MGHRA, CDR2 YSYEKL. In DNA, the CDR3 is TGCGCCAGCAGCCAAGTGGGGACAGGGAGCTCCTACAATGAGCAGTTCTTC. As protein: CASSQVGTGSSYNEQFF.

The chain employs TRBV7-6 and TRBJ2-7; TRBD2 might be the D (6 bases). CDR1 SGHVS and CDR2 FNYEAQ come from the germline V gene. Trimming stripped 5 bases from V and 2 bases from J, with 19 bases between. The CDR3 has 16 residues. CDR3 nucleotides: TGTGCCAGCAGCGCGCCGATTGGCGGGGCCACCTACGAGCAGTACTTC. This gives the protein CASSAPIGGATYEQYF.

The J gene is TRBJ1-1, the V gene TRBV5-4, with 7 bases identical to TRBD1. The V gene end was trimmed by 0 bases and the J gene end by 4 bases; junction bases not matched to a gene: 6. The germline gives CDR1 SGHNT, CDR2 YYREEE (reference sequence). There are 15 residues in the CDR3. The DNA of the CDR3 is TGTGCCAGCAGCTTGGAAAGGGGGCTAGGCACTGAAGCTTTCTTT. Translated, it gives CASSLERGLGTEAFF.

This clone was seen a handful of times. The rearrangement joins TRBV11-3 to TRBJ2-5, with a possible D match to TRBD1 (6 bases). The CDR3 sequence is 13 residues long. V lost 2 bases and J 5 bases, leaving 9 bases between the germline ends. Per the germline V gene, CDR1 is SGHNT and CDR2 is YENEEA. CDR3: CASSLRQGETQYF. The CDR3 DNA is TGTGCCAGCAGCTTAAGGCAGGGGGAGACCCAGTACTTC.

The chain combines TRBV5-8 with TRBJ2-3; TRBD2 matches at 7 bases. There are 15 residues in the CDR3. The V segment lost 4 bases and the J segment 5 bases; nucleotides outside the gene matches: 10. CDR1 and CDR2 from the germline V gene are SGHTS and YDEGEE. The CDR3 sequence: CASSHQASGLDTQYF. The CDR3 DNA sequence: TGTGCCAGCAGCCACCAGGCTAGCGGTTTAGATACGCAGTATTTT. The full variable domain, in which reference TRBV5-8 and TRBJ2-3 provide the parts outside the CDR3, is EAGVTQSPTHLIKTRGQQATLRCSPISGHTSVYWYQQALGLGLQFLLWYDEGEERNRGNFPPRFSGRQFPNYSSELNVNALELEDSALYLCASSHQASGLDTQYFGPGTRLTVL.

There are a few counts of this clone. This chain joins TRBV4-2 and TRBJ2-5, with 10 positions matching TRBD2. After removal of 0 bases from V and 1 base from J, the junction contained 5 bases not matched to a gene. Germline CDR1 is LGHNA and CDR2 is YNFKEQ. The CDR3 spans 17 residues. CDR3 sequence: CASSQDRRLAGQETQYF. CDR3 coding DNA: TGTGCCAGCAGCCAAGATCGACGACTAGCGGGCCAAGAGACCCAGTACTTC.

The V call is TRBV15, the J call TRBJ2-1; 14 bases match TRBD2. The CDR3 loop spans 17 amino acids. Unmatched junction bases numbered 8, after V lost 7 bases and J lost 3 bases. Germline V gives CDR1 LNHNV, CDR2 YYDKDF (reference sequence). CDR3 nucleotide sequence: TGTGCCACCATTCGACTAGCGGGAGGGCAGGGCTACAATGAGCAGTTCTTC. Its protein is CATIRLAGGQGYNEQFF.

The genes are TRBV10-1 and TRBJ1-1; the D is unclear. From germline, CDR1 is WNHNN and CDR2 SYGVQD (reference sequence). CDR3 size: 9 residues. V lost 5 bases, J lost 12 bases, and 7 bases lay in between. DNA of the CDR3: TGCGCCAGCAGTTCTAACCCTTTCTTT. Protein: CASSSNPFF.

The rearrangement links TRBV5-1 to TRBJ2-2, with 11 bases matching TRBD2. This CDR3 comprises 15 residues. Germline-derived CDR1 and CDR2 are SGHRS and YFSETQ. The V segment lost 4 bases and the J segment 7 bases; nucleotides outside the gene matches: 6. The CDR3 loop is CASSKVAGGDGELFF. The DNA for the CDR3 is TGCGCCAGCAGCAAAGTAGCGGGAGGGGACGGGGAGCTGTTTTTT.

This clone has just a few counts. The chain carries TRBV6-6 and TRBJ2-7, with D tentatively TRBD1 (6 bases). From germline, CDR1 is MNHNY and CDR2 SVGAGI (reference sequence). The CDR3 has 15 amino acids. Deletions cut 2 bases from V and 0 bases from J, with 11 bases between. Here the CDR3 reads CASSYLGQSSYEQYF. The CDR3, as DNA: TGTGCCAGCAGTTACCTAGGACAGAGCTCCTACGAGCAGTACTTC.

This clone was seen a few times. This chain joins TRBV4-3 and TRBJ1-1, with a possible D match to TRBD1 (5 bases). This CDR3 comprises 16 residues. CDR1 and CDR2 (germline): LGHNA, YSLEER. The V end lost 0 bases, the J end lost 3 bases, and 14 bases lay between the germline ends. CDR3 sequence reads: CASSQDATVRHTEAFF. The CDR3 nucleotides read TGCGCCAGCAGCCAAGACGCGACAGTAAGACACACTGAAGCTTTCTTT.

This clone was counted a few times. This chain connects TRBV7-2 to TRBJ2-7; tentatively, D is TRBD1 (6 bases). Germline V CDR1 and CDR2: SGHTA, FQGNSA. The CDR3 runs to 13 residues. V was trimmed by 7 bases and J by 3 bases, leaving 13 bases between them. DNA of the CDR3: TGTGCCAGCAAAGGAACAGGGCTCTACGAGCAGTACTTC. It specifies CASKGTGLYEQYF. Full variable domain (remainder filled in from reference TRBV7-2 and TRBJ2-7): GAGVSQSPSNKVTEKGKDVELRCDPISGHTALYWYRQSLGQGLEFLIYFQGNSAPDKSGLPSDRFSAERTGGSVSTLTIQRTQQEDSAVYLCASKGTGLYEQYFGPGTRLTVT.

V gene TRBV6-1 combines with J gene TRBJ1-1, with D possibly matching TRBD1 (5 bases). Per germline, CDR1 MNHNS and CDR2 SASEGT. CDR3 length: 12 residues. V lost 8 bases and J lost 5, with 12 bases in between. DNA for the CDR3: TGTGCCAGCCATGCAGGGATGACTGAAGCTTTCTTT. Protein: CASHAGMTEAFF.

This rearrangement joins TRBV6-5 to TRBJ1-1; D is possibly TRBD1 (5 bases). The CDR3 contains 16 residues. Germline V gene data show CDR1 as MNHEY and CDR2 as SVGAGI. Trimming removed 2 bases from V and 2 bases from J, with 15 bases in between. The CDR3 DNA sequence: TGTGCCAGCAGTTACGGGGGAGCCGGGAGAAACACTGAAGCTTTCTTT. Residues: CASSYGGAGRNTEAFF.

Only a few counts were recorded for this clone. The V gene is TRBV19, the J gene TRBJ1-1; D call uncertain. V was pared by 1 base and J by 2 bases, with 8 bases between. The CDR3 has 14 residues. Germline CDR1 is LNHDA and CDR2 is SQIVND (reference sequence). Written as DNA, the CDR3 is TGTGCCAGTAGTATAGTTCCTTTTAACACTGAAGCTTTCTTT. Translating gives CASSIVPFNTEAFF.

The chain links TRBV6-5 to TRBJ2-1, with D maybe TRBD2 (5 bases). The CDR3 extends over 14 amino acids. Germline lookup yields CDR1 MNHEY and CDR2 SVGAGI. V lost 2 bases and J lost 8, with 13 bases in between. The CDR3 here is CASSYAQPGDEQFF. The DNA for the CDR3 is TGTGCCAGCAGTTACGCTCAGCCCGGGGATGAGCAGTTCTTC.